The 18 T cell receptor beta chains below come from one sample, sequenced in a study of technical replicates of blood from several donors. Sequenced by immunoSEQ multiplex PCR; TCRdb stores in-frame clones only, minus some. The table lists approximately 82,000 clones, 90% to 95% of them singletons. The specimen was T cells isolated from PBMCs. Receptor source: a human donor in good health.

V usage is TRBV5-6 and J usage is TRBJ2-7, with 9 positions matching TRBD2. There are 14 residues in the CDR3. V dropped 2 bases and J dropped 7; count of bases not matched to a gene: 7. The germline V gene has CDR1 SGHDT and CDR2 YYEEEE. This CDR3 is CASSLAGGYQEQYF. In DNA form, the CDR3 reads TGTGCCAGCAGCTTAGCGGGAGGATACCAGGAGCAGTACTTC. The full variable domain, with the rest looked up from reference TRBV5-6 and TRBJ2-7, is DAGVTQSPTHLIKTRGQQVTLRCSPKSGHDTVSWYQQALGQGPQFIFQYYEEEERQRGNFPDRFSGHQFPNYSSELNVNALLLGDSALYLCASSLAGGYQEQYFGPGTRLTVT.

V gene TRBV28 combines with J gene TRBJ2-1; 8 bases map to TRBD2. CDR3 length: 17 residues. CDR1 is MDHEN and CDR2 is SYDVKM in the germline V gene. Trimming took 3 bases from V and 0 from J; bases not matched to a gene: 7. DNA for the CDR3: TGTGCCAGCAGTTTTTTCGGGGGGGGAGACTCCTACAATGAGCAGTTCTTC. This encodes CASSFFGGGDSYNEQFF.

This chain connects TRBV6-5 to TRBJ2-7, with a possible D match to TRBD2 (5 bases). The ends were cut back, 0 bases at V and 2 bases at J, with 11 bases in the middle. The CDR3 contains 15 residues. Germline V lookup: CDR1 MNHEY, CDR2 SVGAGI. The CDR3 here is CASSYSESGAYEQYF. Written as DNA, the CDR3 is TGTGCCAGCAGTTACTCCGAAAGCGGTGCCTACGAGCAGTACTTC.

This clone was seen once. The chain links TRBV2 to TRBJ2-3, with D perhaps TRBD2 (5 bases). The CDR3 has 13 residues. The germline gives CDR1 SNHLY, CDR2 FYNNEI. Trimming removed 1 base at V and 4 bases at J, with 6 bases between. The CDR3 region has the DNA TGTGCCAGCAGTGAAGGAGGGTCAGATACGCAGTATTTT. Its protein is CASSEGGSDTQYF.

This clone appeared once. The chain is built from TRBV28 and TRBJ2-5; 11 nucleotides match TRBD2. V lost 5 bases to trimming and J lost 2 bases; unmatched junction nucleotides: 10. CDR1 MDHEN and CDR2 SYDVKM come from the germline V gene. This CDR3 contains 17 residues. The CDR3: CASSTSFGTSGQETQYF. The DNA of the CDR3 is TGTGCCAGCAGTACCTCCTTTGGGACTAGCGGACAAGAGACCCAGTACTTC.

The CDR3 protein is CASSSDESPVATIYF. As DNA, the CDR3 is TGTGCCAGCAGCAGCGACGAGTCCCCAGTAGCGACCATATATTTT. The chain joins TRBV21-1 to TRBJ1-3. TRBV21-1 is given as a pseudogene. This CDR3 is built from 15 residues.

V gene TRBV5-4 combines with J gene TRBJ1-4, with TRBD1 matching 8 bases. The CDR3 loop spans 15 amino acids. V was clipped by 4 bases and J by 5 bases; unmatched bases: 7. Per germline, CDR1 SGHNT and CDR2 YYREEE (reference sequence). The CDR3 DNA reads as TGTGCCAGCAGCCCGGGACAGGCGGTGAATGAAAAACTGTTTTTT. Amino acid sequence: CASSPGQAVNEKLFF.

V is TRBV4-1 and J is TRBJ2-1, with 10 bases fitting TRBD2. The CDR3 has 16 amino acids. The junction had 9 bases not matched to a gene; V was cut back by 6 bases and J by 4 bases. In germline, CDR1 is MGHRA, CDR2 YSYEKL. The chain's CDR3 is CASRRPSGGEYNEQFF. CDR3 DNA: TGCGCCAGCAGACGGCCTAGCGGGGGAGAGTACAATGAGCAGTTCTTC.

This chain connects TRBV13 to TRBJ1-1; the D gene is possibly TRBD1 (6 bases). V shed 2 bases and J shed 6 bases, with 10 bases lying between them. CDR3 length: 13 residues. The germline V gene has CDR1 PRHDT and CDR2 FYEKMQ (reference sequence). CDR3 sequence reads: CASSLNRVAEAFF. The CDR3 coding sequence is TGTGCCAGCAGCTTAAACAGGGTAGCTGAAGCTTTCTTT. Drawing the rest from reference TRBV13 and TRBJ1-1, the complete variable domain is AAGVIQSPRHLIKEKRETATLKCYPIPRHDTVYWYQQGPGQDPQFLISFYEKMQSDKGSIPDRFSAQQFSDYHSELNMSSLELGDSALYFCASSLNRVAEAFFGQGTRLTVV.

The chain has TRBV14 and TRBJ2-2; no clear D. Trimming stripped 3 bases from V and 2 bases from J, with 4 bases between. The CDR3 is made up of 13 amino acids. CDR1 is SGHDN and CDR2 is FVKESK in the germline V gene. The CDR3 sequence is CASSHLNTGELFF. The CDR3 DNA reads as TGTGCCAGCAGCCATTTAAACACCGGGGAGCTGTTTTTT. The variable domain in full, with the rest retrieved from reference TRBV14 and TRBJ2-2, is EAGVTQFPSHSVIEKGQTVTLRCDPISGHDNLYWYRRVMGKEIKFLLHFVKESKQDESGMPNNRFLAERTGGTYSTLKVQPAELEDSGVYFCASSHLNTGELFFGEGSRLTVL.

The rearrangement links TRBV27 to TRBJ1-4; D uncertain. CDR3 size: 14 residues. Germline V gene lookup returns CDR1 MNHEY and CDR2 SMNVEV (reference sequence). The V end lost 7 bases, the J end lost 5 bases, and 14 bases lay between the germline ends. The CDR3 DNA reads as TGTGCCAGCAAGTTTCAGGTCTTAAATGAAAAACTGTTTTTT. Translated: CASKFQVLNEKLFF.

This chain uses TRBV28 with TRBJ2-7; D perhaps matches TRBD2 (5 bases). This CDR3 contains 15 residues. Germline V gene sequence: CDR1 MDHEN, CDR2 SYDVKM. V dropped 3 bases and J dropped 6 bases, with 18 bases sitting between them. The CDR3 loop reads CASSLASKGPGEQYF. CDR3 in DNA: TGTGCCAGCAGTTTGGCTAGCAAGGGCCCGGGCGAGCAGTACTTC.

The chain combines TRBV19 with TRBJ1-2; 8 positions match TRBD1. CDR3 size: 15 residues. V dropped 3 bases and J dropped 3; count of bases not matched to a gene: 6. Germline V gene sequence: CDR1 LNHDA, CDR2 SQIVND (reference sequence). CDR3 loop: CASSITGTGDYGYTF. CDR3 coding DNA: TGTGCCAGTAGTATTACCGGGACAGGAGACTATGGCTACACCTTC.

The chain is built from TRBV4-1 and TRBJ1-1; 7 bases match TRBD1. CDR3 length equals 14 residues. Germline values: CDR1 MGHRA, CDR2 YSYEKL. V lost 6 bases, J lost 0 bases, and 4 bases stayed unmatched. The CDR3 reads CASSPGQLNTEAFF. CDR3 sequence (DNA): TGCGCCAGCAGTCCGGGACAGCTGAACACTGAAGCTTTCTTT.

CDR3 nucleotides: TGTGCCAGCAGTGACACCAACTTGAACACTGAAGCTTTCTTT. It encodes CASSDTNLNTEAFF. This chain uses TRBV6-4 with TRBJ1-1; D is undetermined. There are 14 residues in the CDR3. Germline CDR1 reads MRHNA; CDR2 reads SNTAGT. Trimming stripped 2 bases from V and 0 bases from J, with 7 bases between.

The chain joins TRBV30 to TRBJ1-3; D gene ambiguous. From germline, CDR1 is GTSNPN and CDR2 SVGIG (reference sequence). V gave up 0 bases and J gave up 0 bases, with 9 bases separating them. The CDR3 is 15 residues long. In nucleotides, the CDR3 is TGTGCCTGGAGTGTAGGCGGAGCCTCTGGAAACACCATATATTTT. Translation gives CAWSVGGASGNTIYF. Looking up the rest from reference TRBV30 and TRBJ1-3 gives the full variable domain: SQTIHQWPATLVQPVGSPLSLECTVEGTSNPNLYWYRQAAGRGLQLLFYSVGIGQISSEVPQNLSASRPQDRQFILSSKKLLLSDSGFYLCAWSVGGASGNTIYFGEGSWLTVV.

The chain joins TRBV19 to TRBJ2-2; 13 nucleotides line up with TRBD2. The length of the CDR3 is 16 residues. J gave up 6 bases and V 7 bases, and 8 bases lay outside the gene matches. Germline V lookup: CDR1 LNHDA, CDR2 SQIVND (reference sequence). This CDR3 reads CASTPGTSGISGELFF. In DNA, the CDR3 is TGTGCCAGTACGCCCGGGACTAGCGGGATCTCCGGGGAGCTGTTTTTT.

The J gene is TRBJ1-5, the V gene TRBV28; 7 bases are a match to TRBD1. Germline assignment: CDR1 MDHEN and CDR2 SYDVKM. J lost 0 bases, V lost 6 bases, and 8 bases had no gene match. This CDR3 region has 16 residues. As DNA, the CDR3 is TGTGCCAGCAGGGGGATGGGACAGAATAGCAATCAGCCCCAGCATTTT. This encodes CASRGMGQNSNQPQHF.